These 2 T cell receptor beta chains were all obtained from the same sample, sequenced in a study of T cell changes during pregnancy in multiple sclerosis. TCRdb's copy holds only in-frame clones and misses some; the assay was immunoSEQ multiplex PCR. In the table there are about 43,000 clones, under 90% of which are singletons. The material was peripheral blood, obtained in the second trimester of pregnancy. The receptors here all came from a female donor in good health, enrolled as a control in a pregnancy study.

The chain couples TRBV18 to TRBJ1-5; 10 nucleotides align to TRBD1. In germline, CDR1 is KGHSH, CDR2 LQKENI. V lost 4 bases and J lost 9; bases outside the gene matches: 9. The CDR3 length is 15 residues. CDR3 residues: CASSREGDRGWPQHF. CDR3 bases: TGTGCCAGCTCACGGGAGGGGGACAGGGGATGGCCCCAGCATTTT.

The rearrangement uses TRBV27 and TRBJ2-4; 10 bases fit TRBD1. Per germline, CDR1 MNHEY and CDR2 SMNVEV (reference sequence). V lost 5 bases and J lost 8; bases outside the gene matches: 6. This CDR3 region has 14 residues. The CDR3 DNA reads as TGTGCCAGCAGTCTGGGACAGGGGAGCGACATTCAGTACTTC. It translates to CASSLGQGSDIQYF.